The 24 T cell receptor beta chains presented below share a single source sample, sequenced in a study of control samples from healthy donors and cancer patients. Clones were sequenced by immunoSEQ multiplex PCR, and TCRdb holds only the in-frame ones, with some missing. The sample lists about 410,000 clones; about 93% were seen once. Sequenced: PBMCs. These receptors were obtained from a man aged 40-55 years with head and neck cancer.

The CDR3: CASSISGTGVPYEQYF. CDR3 nucleotide sequence: TGTGCCAGCAGCATATCCGGGACAGGGGTACCCTACGAGCAGTACTTC. The chain carries TRBV7-2 and TRBJ2-7; 10 nucleotides agree with TRBD1. Unmatched junction bases numbered 9, after V lost 5 bases and J lost 2 bases. Germline values: CDR1 SGHTA, CDR2 FQGNSA. The CDR3 has 16 amino acids.

This chain connects TRBV6-6 to TRBJ1-2; no firm D call. V lost 6 bases and J 14 bases, leaving 10 bases between the germline ends. Germline lookup yields CDR1 MNHNY and CDR2 SVGAGI (reference sequence). The CDR3 is made up of 9 amino acids. CDR3 nucleotide sequence: TGTGCCAGCAGATCGGTACTTACCTTC. Its protein product is CASRSVLTF.

V is TRBV10-1 and J is TRBJ2-5; D is perhaps TRBD1 or TRBD2 (7 bases each). The germline V gene has CDR1 WNHNN and CDR2 SYGVQD (reference sequence). This CDR3 is 13 amino acids long. V lost 2 bases and J lost 7, with 11 bases in between. The CDR3 DNA sequence: TGCGCCAGCAGTGAGCAGGGGGAGGGGACCCAGTACTTC. This codes for CASSEQGEGTQYF.

The chain is built from TRBV9 and TRBJ2-3; D might be TRBD2 (6 bases). V gave up 4 bases and J gave up 10 bases, with 19 bases separating them. The germline V gene has CDR1 SGDLS and CDR2 YYNGEE. The CDR3 consists of 14 residues. The CDR3 protein is CASSLEGTPSPQYF. For the CDR3, the DNA is TGTGCCAGCAGCCTCGAGGGGACTCCCAGTCCGCAGTATTTT.

The chain employs TRBV12-5 and TRBJ2-2; 11 bases are shared with TRBD1. This CDR3 comprises 16 residues. V was clipped by 4 bases and J by 1 base; unmatched bases: 2. CDR1 LGHNT and CDR2 FRNRAP come from the germline V gene. CDR3 in amino acids: CASGWDRGLNTGELFF. The CDR3 nucleotides read TGTGCTAGTGGTTGGGACAGGGGGTTGAACACCGGGGAGCTGTTTTTT.

Of note for this clone: Other DNA variants within this sample encode the same CDR3. J is TRBJ2-2 and V is TRBV12-3 or TRBV12-4; D remains unclear. The ends were cut back, 3 bases at V and 6 bases at J, with 5 bases in the middle. The CDR3 is 12 residues long. This chain's CDR3 is CASSFVPGELFF. The CDR3 coding sequence is TGTGCCAGCAGTTTTGTCCCCGGGGAGCTGTTTTTT.

V usage is TRBV7-9 and J usage is TRBJ1-1; D perhaps matches TRBD1 (6 bases). Per the germline V gene, CDR1 is SEHNR and CDR2 is FQNEAQ (reference sequence). The CDR3 spans 15 residues. Trimming left V 5 bases short and J 7 bases short, with 20 bases between. DNA for the CDR3: TGTGCCAGCAGCCCATCCGCAGCAGGGGCGGGTGAAGCTTTCTTT. Protein: CASSPSAAGAGEAFF.

In this sample, this clone turned up a few times. This chain joins TRBV5-4 and TRBJ1-3; no clear D gene. This CDR3 contains 16 residues. Germline CDR1 and CDR2: SGHNT and YYREEE (reference sequence). V lost 0 bases and J 0 bases, leaving 10 bases between the germline ends. The CDR3 coding sequence is TGTGCCAGCAGCTTGGCCGCGGGTCTCTCTGGAAACACCATATATTTT. Amino acids: CASSLAAGLSGNTIYF.

The chain employs TRBV11-3 and TRBJ2-2, with a tentative D call TRBD2 (6 bases). The germline V gene has CDR1 SGHNT and CDR2 YENEEA. The CDR3 contains 18 residues. V was trimmed by 1 base and J by 4 bases, leaving 19 bases between them. CDR3 in amino acids: CASSLGGGLALLTGELFF. CDR3 nucleotide sequence: TGTGCCAGCAGCTTAGGTGGAGGGCTAGCGCTCCTCACCGGGGAGCTGTTTTTT.

This clone was seen a handful of times. The chain uses TRBV6-1 and TRBJ2-5; TRBD2 might be the D (7 bases). Germline-derived CDR1 and CDR2 are MNHNS and SASEGT. The CDR3 is made up of 16 amino acids. The germline V and J ends were trimmed by 3 bases and 5 bases, with 19 bases remaining between them. This chain's CDR3 is CASSDPRGGGGETQYF. The CDR3 DNA reads as TGTGCCAGCAGTGACCCCCGGGGAGGGGGAGGGGAGACCCAGTACTTC.

This CDR3 reads CASSPQDSTDTQYF. DNA for the CDR3: TGTGCCAGCAGCCCACAGGATAGCACAGATACGCAGTATTTT. The V and J genes are TRBV5-5 and TRBJ2-3; possible D gene TRBD1, 5 bases. Germline CDR1 and CDR2: SGHKS and YYEKEE (reference sequence). Trimming removed 4 bases from V and 0 bases from J, with 9 bases in between. The CDR3 extends over 14 amino acids.

The CDR3 loop reads CASSPPHEGEETEAFF. The DNA of the CDR3 is TGTGCCAGCTCACCACCTCACGAGGGTGAGGAAACTGAAGCTTTCTTT. The rearrangement links TRBV18 to TRBJ1-1; D not certain. This CDR3 comprises 16 residues. The germline V and J ends were trimmed by 0 bases and 5 bases, with 16 bases remaining between them. Germline-derived CDR1 and CDR2 are KGHSH and LQKENI. The full variable domain, its missing parts supplied by reference TRBV18 and TRBJ1-1, is NAGVMQNPRHLVRRRGQEARLRCSPMKGHSHVYWYRQLPEEGLKFMVYLQKENIIDESGMPKERFSAEFPKEGPSILRIQQVVRGDSAAYFCASSPPHEGEETEAFFGQGTRLTVV.

This clone was counted once. V is TRBV11-2 and J is TRBJ2-5; tentatively, D is TRBD1 (6 bases). Germline assignment: CDR1 SGHAT and CDR2 FQNNGV. CDR3 length equals 16 residues. V was cut by 6 bases and J by 5 bases, with 22 bases left in between. The CDR3 DNA reads TGTGCCAGCAGTTTAATCGGGACAAAAAACGGGGAGACCCAGTACTTC. This translates into CASSLIGTKNGETQYF.

The rearrangement joins TRBV4-1 to TRBJ2-3, with D maybe TRBD1 (5 bases). This CDR3 is built from 17 residues. The V end was cut by 1 base, the J end by 1 base, with 15 bases between. CDR1 and CDR2 from the germline V gene are MGHRA and YSYEKL. The CDR3 DNA is TGCGCCAGCAGCCAAGGCGTCACAGGCCTTCGCACAGATACGCAGTATTTT. Protein: CASSQGVTGLRTDTQYF.

The chain is built from TRBV30 and TRBJ2-7; D gene unclear. There are 13 residues in the CDR3. The V end was cut by 6 bases, the J end by 3 bases, with 15 bases between. From germline, CDR1 is GTSNPN and CDR2 SVGIG (reference sequence). CDR3 bases: TGTGCCTGTGGGTTAGGGTCTCACTACGAGCAGTACTTC. This sequence encodes CACGLGSHYEQYF.

This clone appeared a single time. V is TRBV19 and J is TRBJ2-7, with 10 bases that match TRBD2. The germline V gene encodes CDR1 LNHDA and CDR2 SQIVND (reference sequence). There are 16 residues in the CDR3. With 10 bases clipped from V and 4 bases from J, the junction kept 16 bases outside the gene matches. DNA for the CDR3: TGTGCCACCATCGAAGCACCTAGCGGGAGATGGTACGAGCAGTACTTC. Translating gives CATIEAPSGRWYEQYF. The variable domain in full, completed from reference TRBV19 and TRBJ2-7, reads DGGITQSPKYLFRKEGQNVTLSCEQNLNHDAMYWYRQDPGQGLRLIYYSQIVNDFQKGDIAEGYSVSREKKESFPLTVTSAQKNPTAFYLCATIEAPSGRWYEQYFGPGTRLTVT.

This clone was detected once. This chain connects TRBV27 to TRBJ2-6; 9 bases map to TRBD1. From germline, CDR1 is MNHEY and CDR2 SMNVEV (reference sequence). This CDR3 spans 17 amino acids. V shed 6 bases and J 0 bases; nucleotides not matched to a gene: 6. The CDR3 here is CASSPDRGGSGANVLTF. CDR3 bases: TGTGCCAGCAGCCCGGACAGGGGCGGCTCTGGGGCCAACGTCCTGACTTTC.

This clone appeared once. The gene calls are TRBV5-1 and TRBJ1-4, with D possibly matching TRBD1 (5 bases). Trimming shortened V by 2 bases and J by 8 bases, and 16 bases separated the two germline ends. The CDR3 is made up of 15 amino acids. Germline V lookup: CDR1 SGHRS, CDR2 YFSETQ. In nucleotides, the CDR3 is TGCGCCAGCAGCTTCGAGGGACCGGGGGAGGAAAAACTGTTTTTT. It translates to CASSFEGPGEEKLFF.

This sequence joins TRBV12-3 or TRBV12-4 and TRBJ1-1; D is possibly TRBD1 (6 bases). Deletions cut 6 bases from V and 7 bases from J, with 9 bases between. This CDR3 is built from 11 residues. The CDR3 sequence is CASSRGVEAFF. The CDR3 DNA sequence: TGTGCCAGCAGCAGGGGTGTTGAAGCTTTCTTT.

The V and J genes are TRBV9 and TRBJ2-5, with D perhaps matching TRBD1 (5 bases). Germline V CDR1 and CDR2: SGDLS, YYNGEE. This CDR3 has 14 amino acids. Trimming stripped 0 bases from V and 5 bases from J, with 11 bases between. The CDR3 nucleotides are TGTGCCAGCAGCGTAGAGGGGAACGGGGAGACCCAGTACTTC. It specifies CASSVEGNGETQYF. The complete variable domain, with remaining parts taken from reference TRBV9 and TRBJ2-5, reads DSGVTQTPKHLITATGQRVTLRCSPRSGDLSVYWYQQSLDQGLQFLIQYYNGEERAKGNILERFSAQQFPDLHSELNLSSLELGDSALYFCASSVEGNGETQYFGPGTRLLVL.

This chain links TRBV15 with TRBJ1-1; D call uncertain. CDR1 LNHNV and CDR2 YYDKDF come from the germline V gene (reference sequence). The CDR3 spans 13 residues. Trimming stripped 1 base from V and 5 bases from J, with 8 bases between. The CDR3: CATSRVSGTEAFF. The DNA of the CDR3 is TGTGCCACCAGCAGAGTTTCGGGGACTGAAGCTTTCTTT.

This clone was counted between two and nine times. The rearrangement uses TRBV27 and TRBJ1-5; TRBD1 matches at 8 bases. The CDR3 contains 14 residues. Germline lookup yields CDR1 MNHEY and CDR2 SMNVEV (reference sequence). The J segment lost 4 bases and the V segment lost 6 bases, leaving 5 bases of the junction unmatched. The CDR3 sequence: CASRPRTGNQPQHF. Written as DNA, the CDR3 is TGTGCCAGCAGACCCAGGACAGGGAATCAGCCCCAGCATTTT.

The chain is built from TRBV7-2 and TRBJ2-3; 15 bases match TRBD2. Germline trimming cut 3 bases from V and 5 bases from J; bases unmatched to any gene: 6. The CDR3 covers 17 residues. From germline, CDR1 is SGHTA and CDR2 FQGNSA. The CDR3 DNA reads as TGTGCCAGCAGCTTCTGGACTAGCGGGGGGGCCATAGATACGCAGTATTTT. Amino acid sequence: CASSFWTSGGAIDTQYF.

The chain has TRBV30 and TRBJ1-2; 8 bases are shared with TRBD1. CDR1 GTSNPN and CDR2 SVGIG come from the germline V gene (reference sequence). This CDR3 region has 13 residues. Trimming took 2 bases from V and 7 from J; bases not matched to a gene: 6. The CDR3 nucleotides read TGTGCCTGGAGTTCCGACAGGGGAGGTGGCTACACCTTC. Translation gives CAWSSDRGGGYTF.